What follows are 7 T cell receptor beta chains derived from one specimen sequenced in a study of T cells in Graves' hyperthyroidism and ophthalmopathy. RNA transcripts yielded amplified TCR beta CDR3 regions. A first-round RT-PCR of the TCR CDR3 used the HTBI primer set. TCRdb fed the multiplex PCR reads into MiXCR, producing one record per CDR3 protein. This repertoire shows about 200,000 distinct CDR3 sequences, roughly a sixth found once; its top ten account for over 45%. Sequencing was done on a sample of blood. The receptors were sampled from a woman aged 50 to 60 with Graves' hyperthyroidism.

There are many counts of this clonotype. This chain uses TRBV11-3 with TRBJ1-1; weak D call: TRBD1 (5 bases). V was shortened by 0 bases and J by 10 bases, with 9 bases between the two germline ends. Germline lookup yields CDR1 SGHNT and CDR2 YENEEA. This CDR3 comprises 12 residues. The CDR3: CASSLELGGAFF. CDR3 sequence (DNA): TGTGCCAGCAGCTTAGAACTGGGGGGAGCTTTCTTT.

The chain uses TRBV28 and TRBJ1-5; no reliable D call. This CDR3 has 14 residues. Between the trimmed V and J ends, which lost 7 bases and 0 bases, there was a span of 10 bases. CDR1 and CDR2 from the germline V gene are MDHEN and SYDVKM. CDR3 residues: CASTLSSSNQPQHF. CDR3 DNA sequence: TGTGCCAGCACGTTGTCCAGTAGCAATCAGCCCCAGCATTTT.

Points on this clonotype: This sequence may be a read error, since a much larger clone differs from it by one base. V is TRBV7-9 and J is TRBJ1-1; a possible D gene is TRBD1 (6 bases). Between the trimmed V and J ends, which lost 6 bases and 5 bases, there was a span of 13 bases. The CDR3 is 13 residues long. The germline V gene encodes CDR1 SEHNR and CDR2 FQNEAQ (reference sequence). CDR3 nucleotides: TGTGCCAGCAGGCCACAGGGAGGAACTGAAGCTTTCTTT. Its protein is CASRPQGGTEAFF.

This clonotype was seen more than once but under ten times. The rearrangement links TRBV24-1 to TRBJ2-1; D gene uncertain. V gave up 0 bases and J gave up 0 bases, with 8 bases separating them. The V gene's germline CDR1 is KGHDR and CDR2 SFDVKD. The CDR3 loop spans 16 amino acids. The CDR3 sequence: CATSDLRPDSYNEQFF. The CDR3 DNA sequence: TGTGCCACCAGTGATTTGCGACCGGACTCCTACAATGAGCAGTTCTTC.

CDR3 sequence reads: CASSRGLAGDHTGELFF. In DNA, the CDR3 is TGTGCCAGCAGCAGGGGACTAGCGGGAGATCACACCGGGGAGCTGTTTTTT. The V gene is TRBV6-2 or TRBV6-3, the J gene TRBJ2-2; 14 bases agree with TRBD2. Germline CDR1 MNHEY, CDR2 SVGEGT. This CDR3 comprises 17 residues. Trimming took 6 bases from V and 3 from J; bases not matched to a gene: 6.

CDR3 nucleotide sequence: TGTGCCAGCAAGAGGGGTGGGAACACCGGGGAGCTGTTTTTT. Amino acids: CASKRGGNTGELFF. The rearrangement links TRBV3-1 to TRBJ2-2, with D possibly being TRBD1 or TRBD2 (5 bases each). This CDR3 is built from 14 residues. V dropped 7 bases and J dropped 1 base, with 10 bases sitting between them. Germline V gene sequence: CDR1 LGHDT, CDR2 YNNKEL (reference sequence).

This clonotype turned up a few times. This chain links TRBV7-2 with TRBJ2-6; D perhaps matches TRBD2 (6 bases). Between the trimmed V and J ends, which lost 4 bases and 0 bases, there was a span of 19 bases. Germline values: CDR1 SGHTA, CDR2 FQGNSA. CDR3 length: 19 residues. CDR3 nucleotide sequence: TGTGCCAGCAGCTCCCCCCTGGAGGGCGAAAGCTCTGGGGCCAACGTCCTGACTTTC. Encoded protein: CASSSPLEGESSGANVLTF.